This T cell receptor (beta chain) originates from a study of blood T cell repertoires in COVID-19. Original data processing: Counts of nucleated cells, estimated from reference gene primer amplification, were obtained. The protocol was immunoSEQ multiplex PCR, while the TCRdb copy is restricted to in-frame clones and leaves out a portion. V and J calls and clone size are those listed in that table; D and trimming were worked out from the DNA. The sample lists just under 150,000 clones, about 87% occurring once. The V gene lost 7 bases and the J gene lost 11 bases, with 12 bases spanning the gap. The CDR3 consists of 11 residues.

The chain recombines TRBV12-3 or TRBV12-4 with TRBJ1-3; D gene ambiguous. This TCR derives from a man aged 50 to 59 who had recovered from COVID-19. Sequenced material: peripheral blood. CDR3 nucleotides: TGTGCCAGCAAGGGAGATAGGGCCATATATTTT. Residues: CASKGDRAIYF.